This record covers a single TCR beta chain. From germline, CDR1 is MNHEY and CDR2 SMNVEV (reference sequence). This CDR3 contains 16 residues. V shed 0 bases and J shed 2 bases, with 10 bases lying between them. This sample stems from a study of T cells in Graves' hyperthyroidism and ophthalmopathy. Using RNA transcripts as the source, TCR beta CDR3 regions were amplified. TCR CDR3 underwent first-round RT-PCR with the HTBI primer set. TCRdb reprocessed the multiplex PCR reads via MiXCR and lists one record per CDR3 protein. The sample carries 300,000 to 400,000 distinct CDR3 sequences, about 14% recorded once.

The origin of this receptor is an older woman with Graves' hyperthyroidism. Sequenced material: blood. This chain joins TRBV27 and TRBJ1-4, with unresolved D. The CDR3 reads CASSLSYGWTNEKLFF. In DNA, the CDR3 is TGTGCCAGCAGTTTATCCTACGGTTGGACTAATGAAAAACTGTTTTTT.